The present T cell receptor (beta chain) was sequenced within a study of blood T cells in healthy people across ages. Study-wide results and caveats: Comparison with aged donors showed that long-lived donors had more naive CD4+ cells and higher diversity. Possibly, changes in expanded clonotypes were confounded because donor CMV status was unknown.

Each sample had at least 7 million PBMCs isolated. As regards this clonotype: The antigen is undetermined.

The authors ran a second PCR of roughly 6 to 12 cycles using a sample-barcoded 5' primer and a J-beta primer mix. Each sample yielded at least 3 million CDR3-containing paired-end reads. TCRdb re-derived calls from the 5' RACE reads in MiXCR, one entry per CDR3 protein. The data contain around 900,000 distinct CDR3 sequences, 45% to 60% of them singletons. The J segment lost 6 bases and the V segment lost 3 bases, leaving 4 bases of the junction unmatched. This CDR3 contains 14 residues. The chain links TRBV12-3 or TRBV12-4 to TRBJ2-1, with 8 bases fitting TRBD2. This TCR came from a woman in her sixties or seventies in good health. Sequenced input: blood. CDR3 protein: CASSLSGSVNEQFF. CDR3 bases: TGTGCCAGCAGTTTGAGCGGGAGTGTCAATGAGCAGTTCTTC.